The present T cell receptor (beta chain) was sequenced within a study of blood T cell repertoires in COVID-19. Clones were sequenced by immunoSEQ multiplex PCR, and TCRdb holds only the in-frame ones, with some missing. The data show approximately 200,000 clones, 75% to 90% seen once. Regarding this clone: Different DNA sequences within this sample yield the same CDR3.

V lost 0 bases to trimming and J lost 1 base; unmatched junction nucleotides: 1. The CDR3 extends over 15 amino acids. Germline V gene lookup returns CDR1 SGHRS and CDR2 YFSETQ. What was sequenced was PBMCs or T cells enriched from blood (not recorded which). This TCR was recovered from a woman aged 40 to 50 with acute COVID-19. V and J are TRBV5-1 and TRBJ1-5; TRBD1 matches 7 bases. Here the CDR3 reads CASSLGDSSNQPQHF. The CDR3 DNA reads TGCGCCAGCAGCTTGGGGGACAGCAGCAATCAGCCCCAGCATTTT.